The 4 T cell receptor beta chains below all came from one sample that was sequenced in a study of cytomegalovirus exposure and HLA in healthy donors. The PCR employed 60 Vbeta primers together with 13 Jbeta primers. Clones were sequenced by immunoSEQ multiplex PCR, and TCRdb holds only the in-frame ones, with some missing. The sample holds approximately 160,000 clones, around three fifths seen once. Material for sequencing was PBMCs. Source of these receptors: a woman aged 25 to 39 in good health and CMV-seropositive.

This rearrangement joins TRBV7-9 to TRBJ1-4, with D possibly matching TRBD1 (5 bases). This CDR3 has 14 residues. Trimming stripped 5 bases from V and 6 bases from J, with 13 bases between. In germline, CDR1 is SEHNR, CDR2 FQNEAQ (reference sequence). The CDR3 DNA reads as TGTGCCAGCAGCCCCAGTGGGGGGTATGAAAAACTGTTTTTT. This translates into CASSPSGGYEKLFF. The complete variable domain, with remaining parts taken from reference TRBV7-9 and TRBJ1-4, reads DTGVSQNPRHKITKRGQNVTFRCDPISEHNRLYWYRQTLGQGPEFLTYFQNEAQLEKSRLLSDRFSAERPKGSFSTLEIQRTEQGDSAMYLCASSPSGGYEKLFFGSGTQLSVL.

This clone was observed once. The chain has TRBV30 and TRBJ1-3, with D tentatively TRBD1 (5 bases). CDR1 is GTSNPN and CDR2 is SVGIG in the germline V gene (reference sequence). V shed 4 bases and J shed 0 bases, with 13 bases lying between them. The length of the CDR3 is 15 residues. The chain's CDR3 is CAWTHTTVSGNTIYF. The CDR3 bases are TGTGCCTGGACCCACACGACAGTCTCTGGAAACACCATATATTTT.

There are a few counts of this clone. The chain uses TRBV30 and TRBJ2-5; D might be TRBD2 (5 bases). This CDR3 has 13 amino acids. Germline loops: CDR1 GTSNPN, CDR2 SVGIG (reference sequence). V was pared by 8 bases and J by 3 bases, with 16 bases between. The CDR3 region has the DNA TGTGCCGTATCCGGGATAGACAAAGAGACCCAGTACTTC. Its translation is CAVSGIDKETQYF.

This clone was counted a few times. The chain links TRBV27 to TRBJ1-6; D uncertain. Trimming removed 4 bases from V and 4 bases from J, with 8 bases in between. Germline CDR1 and CDR2: MNHEY and SMNVEV (reference sequence). This CDR3 is 14 amino acids long. For the CDR3, the DNA is TGTGCCAGCAGTTCTCCGGGTTATAATTCACCCCTCCACTTT. This encodes CASSSPGYNSPLHF.